This T cell receptor (beta chain) originates from a study of CD8+ T cells in alopecia areata. The CDR3 covers 14 residues. V was cut by 2 bases and J by 3 bases, with 9 bases left in between. Germline CDR1 reads SGHDT; CDR2 reads YYEEEE. The sample's treatment: oral pan-JAK inhibitor, 5-10 mg twice daily. In each case, RNA was isolated and then reverse transcribed into cDNA as the sequencing template. Libraries were prepared by immunoSEQ multiplex PCR; TCRdb keeps only in-frame clonotypes and omits some of them. This sample yields 100,000 or so clones, of which roughly 56% are seen a single time; about 16% belongs to the top ten.

This specimen consisted of CD8+ T cells sorted from blood, obtained between weeks 55 and 65, from a patient treated with tofacitinib. This rearrangement joins TRBV5-6 to TRBJ1-5; D gene ambiguous. This TCR was sampled from a human donor with alopecia areata. CDR3 DNA: TGTGCCAGCAGCTTCGGGAGTCTCAATCAGCCCCAGCATTTT. It yields the protein CASSFGSLNQPQHF.